The entry below describes one T cell receptor beta chain. Its antigen remains unidentified. PCR amplification relied on 60 Vbeta primers (plus 13 Jbeta primers). The repertoire was sequenced with immunoSEQ multiplex PCR; TCRdb's copy has only in-frame clones and lacks some. The sample lists 85,000 to 130,000 clones; about three quarters were seen once. The data are from a study of cytomegalovirus exposure and HLA in healthy donors. Germline-derived CDR1 and CDR2 are SGHRS and YFSETQ. The CDR3 length is 15 residues. The V and J ends lost 4 bases and 7 bases, in that order; junction bases with no gene match: 5. Findings and caveats of the study: The authors listed some 150 TCR beta chains as cytomegalovirus-associated. Later analysis suggested links between common viral pathogens and several top significant clusters. In a later analysis, approximately 15,000 TCR beta sequences were associated with HLA alleles at 0.05 false discovery rate.

This receptor was identified in a male donor in good health and CMV-seropositive. Input material: PBMCs. V and J are TRBV5-1 and TRBJ2-1; 13 bases agree with TRBD2. The CDR3 DNA follows: TGCGCCAGCAGCATACTAGCGGGGGGGTGGAATGAGCAGTTCTTC. Its protein product is CASSILAGGWNEQFF. The whole variable domain, filled in from reference TRBV5-1 and TRBJ2-1, reads KAGVTQTPRYLIKTRGQQVTLSCSPISGHRSVSWYQQTPGQGLQFLFEYFSETQRNKGNFPGRFSGRQFSNSRSEMNVSTLELGDSALYLCASSILAGGWNEQFFGPGTRLTVL.